These T cell receptor beta chains were read from a single sample in a study of T cells after yellow fever vaccination. TCRdb re-called the 5' RACE reads with MiXCR, one entry per CDR3 protein. The sample lists approximately 93,000 distinct CDR3 sequences; 5.8% were seen once. The specimen comprised CD8+ T cells sorted from PBMCs, sampled 10 days after the yellow fever booster vaccination. The receptors were gathered from a man aged 18 to 30 who received the YFV17D yellow fever vaccine. Each CDR3 is given with its conserved first and last residue. Fields, in order: D gene, J gene, clone size, V gene, CDR3 protein, CDR3 DNA. D genes are given only for firm matches. Size is omitted from some rows. Given values are once, few, many or a class for expanded clones.

.,TRBJ1-1,few,TRBV13,CASSHNLNGNTEAFF,TGTGCCAGCAGCCACAACCTCAACGGGAACACTGAAGCTTTCTTT
.,TRBJ1-1,many,TRBV6-4,CASSESENTEAFF,TGTGCCAGCAGTGAATCGGAGAACACTGAAGCTTTCTTT
.,TRBJ1-5,many,TRBV6-2/TRBV6-3,CASTTVPFSQPQHF,TGTGCCAGCACCACGGTCCCGTTTTCGCAGCCCCAGCATTTT
TRBD2,TRBJ2-3,many,TRBV20-1,CSARDPGTSGGRDTQYF,TGCAGTGCTAGAGATCCCGGGACTAGCGGGGGAAGAGATACGCAGTATTTT
.,TRBJ2-7,.,TRBV7-9,CASSSPPYEQYF,TGTGCCAGCAGCTCCCCACCGTACGAGCAGTACTTC
.,TRBJ1-1,few,TRBV6-2/TRBV6-3,CASSRLREAFF,TGTGCCAGCAGTCGGTTAAGGGAAGCTTTCTTT
.,TRBJ1-1,few,TRBV25-1,CASRDGRGVTEAFF,TGTGCCAGCAGGGACGGGCGGGGGGTCACTGAAGCTTTCTTT
TRBD2,TRBJ2-1,many,TRBV7-6,CASNGGGIDEQFF,TGTGCCAGCAACGGCGGGGGGATAGATGAGCAGTTCTTC
.,TRBJ2-7,few,TRBV12-5,CASGLDYGGQRYEQYF,TGTGCTAGTGGTTTGGATTATGGGGGACAACGATACGAGCAGTACTTC
TRBD1,TRBJ1-5,many,TRBV7-6,CASTYSSGTVPSRWQPQHF,TGTGCCAGCACCTACTCATCCGGGACAGTACCTTCAAGATGGCAGCCCCAGCATTTT
.,TRBJ2-1,.,TRBV4-1,CASTQYIRAYNEQFF,TGCGCCAGCACCCAATACATCCGCGCCTACAATGAGCAGTTCTTC
.,TRBJ2-6,.,TRBV5-6,CASSSPSQAGANVLTF,TGTGCCAGCAGCTCTCCCAGTCAGGCTGGGGCCAACGTCCTGACTTTC
TRBD1,TRBJ1-6,few,TRBV29-1,CSVRTGGSSPLHF,TGCAGCGTGCGGACAGGGGGGAGTTCACCCCTCCACTTT
.,TRBJ1-3,.,TRBV7-2,CASSLEAGRSGNTIYF,TGTGCCAGCAGCTTAGAGGCAGGGAGGTCTGGAAACACCATATATTTT